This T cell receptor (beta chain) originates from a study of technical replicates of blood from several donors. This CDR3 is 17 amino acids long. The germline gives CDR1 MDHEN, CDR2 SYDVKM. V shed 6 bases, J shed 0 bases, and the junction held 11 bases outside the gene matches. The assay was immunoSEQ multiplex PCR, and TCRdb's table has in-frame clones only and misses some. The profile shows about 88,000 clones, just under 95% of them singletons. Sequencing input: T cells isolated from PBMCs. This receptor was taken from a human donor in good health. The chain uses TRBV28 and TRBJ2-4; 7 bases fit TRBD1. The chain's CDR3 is CASRIPGQLLAKNIQYF. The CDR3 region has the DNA TGTGCCAGCAGGATCCCGGGACAGCTATTAGCCAAAAACATTCAGTACTTC.